Detailed here is one T cell receptor beta chain. Its antigen is unknown. These data belong to a study of pediatric ulcerative colitis. Overall study context: Disease was pancolitis in about 7 and left-sided in two, histology-confirmed. General study results and limits: No controls had the two rectal clonotypes shared by ulcerative colitis patients.

Profiled with immunoSEQ multiplex PCR; TCRdb holds only in-frame clones, not every one. The sample contains tens of thousands of clones, roughly 72% of which appear only once. Rectal tissue came from one to two pinch biopsies taken at colonoscopy. The specimen was gut tissue. The receptor comes from a boy younger than 18 with moderate ulcerative colitis.

The CDR3: CASSFTGTGGKDTQYF. The CDR3 bases are TGTGCCAGCAGTTTCACCGGGACAGGGGGAAAAGATACGCAGTATTTT. V gene TRBV6-5 combines with J gene TRBJ2-3; 11 bases match TRBD1. The CDR3 is made up of 16 amino acids. J gave up 5 bases and V 4 bases, and 8 bases lay outside the gene matches. Germline loops: CDR1 MNHEY, CDR2 SVGAGI.